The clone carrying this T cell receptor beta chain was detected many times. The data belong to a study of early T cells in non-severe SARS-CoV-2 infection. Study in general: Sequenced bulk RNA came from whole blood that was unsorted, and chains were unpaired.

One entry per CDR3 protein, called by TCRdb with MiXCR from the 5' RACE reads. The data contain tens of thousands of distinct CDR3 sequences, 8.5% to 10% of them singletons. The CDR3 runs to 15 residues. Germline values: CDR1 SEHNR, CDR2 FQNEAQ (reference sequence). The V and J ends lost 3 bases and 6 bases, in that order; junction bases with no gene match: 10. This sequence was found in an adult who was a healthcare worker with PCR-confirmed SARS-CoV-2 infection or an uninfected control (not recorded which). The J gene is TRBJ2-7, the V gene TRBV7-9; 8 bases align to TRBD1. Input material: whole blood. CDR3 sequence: CASSFVDRGRSEQYF. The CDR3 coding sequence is TGTGCCAGCAGCTTTGTCGACAGGGGACGATCCGAGCAGTACTTC.